Listed here are 19 T cell receptor beta chains from one sample, sequenced in a study of T-cell memory formation after mild COVID-19 (dated by TCRdb to 2020 to 2023). The protocol used for the library was 5' RACE. Sequencing took place on an Illumina NovaSeq 6000. The public reads were quality trimmed at Q25 with fastp and then assembled into clones with MiXCR by TCRdb, keeping productive beta chains. Rows with one shared CDR3 protein collapse into an entry with the most common genes and DNA. This sample lists roughly 410,000 distinct CDR3 sequences; roughly a quarter were detected once. Of the sample, around 8.1% falls within the top ten clones. The sequencing input was PBMCs or a T cell subset sorted from them (not recorded which). The receptors derive from an adult woman who had mild COVID-19 (a few samples of this study predate the infection). The sample titles of this study are shuffled in the database, so cell type and time point are left out; the donor was told from shared clones.

In its sample, this clonotype was seen many times. The chain couples TRBV7-2 to TRBJ1-2; D remains unclear. CDR1 and CDR2 from the germline V gene are SGHTA and FQGNSA. The V end was cut by 5 bases, the J end by 2 bases, with 12 bases between. The CDR3 runs to 14 residues. CDR3 coding DNA: TGTGCCAGCAGCCCGTCCGCGACCAACTATGGCTACACCTTC. Its translation: CASSPSATNYGYTF. The whole variable domain, remainder taken from reference TRBV7-2 and TRBJ1-2, is GAGVSQSPSNKVTEKGKDVELRCDPISGHTALYWYRQSLGQGLEFLIYFQGNSAPDKSGLPSDRFSAERTGGSVSTLTIQRTQQEDSAVYLCASSPSATNYGYTFGSGTRLTVV.

This clonotype was seen a few times. The chain carries TRBV7-9 and TRBJ2-4; D gene unclear. This CDR3 has 14 residues. V lost 5 bases, J lost 2 bases, and 10 bases lay in between. The germline gives CDR1 SEHNR, CDR2 FQNEAQ (reference sequence). For the CDR3, the DNA is TGTGCCAGCAGCCCGGGTCCTACCAAAAACATTCAGTACTTC. Translation: CASSPGPTKNIQYF.

The V and J genes are TRBV19 and TRBJ2-1; TRBD1 matches at 9 bases. The CDR3 length is 14 residues. The germline gives CDR1 LNHDA, CDR2 SQIVND (reference sequence). With 8 bases clipped from V and 2 bases from J, the junction kept 4 bases outside the gene matches. CDR3 in amino acids: CASGDRDTYNEQFF. CDR3 nucleotides: TGTGCCAGTGGGGACAGGGATACCTACAATGAGCAGTTCTTC.

This clonotype turned up a few times. The V gene is TRBV11-3, the J gene TRBJ2-5; TRBD2 agrees at 8 bases. The CDR3 contains 13 residues. J gave up 3 bases and V 6 bases, and 3 bases lay outside the gene matches. Germline-derived CDR1 and CDR2 are SGHNT and YENEEA. For the CDR3, the DNA is TGTGCCAGCAGGGGAGCGGGGGAAGAGACCCAGTACTTC. Encoded protein: CASRGAGEETQYF.

This rearrangement joins TRBV24-1 to TRBJ2-1, with D tentatively TRBD1 (5 bases). The germline CDR1 and CDR2 sequences are KGHDR and SFDVKD. V lost 3 bases, J lost 0 bases, and 11 bases lay in between. CDR3 size: 16 residues. CDR3 in DNA: TGTGCCACCAGTGATCCCTCGACAGACTCCTACAATGAGCAGTTCTTC. It translates to CATSDPSTDSYNEQFF.

The chain recombines TRBV15 with TRBJ2-1; 8 bases align to TRBD2. With 1 base clipped from V and 7 bases from J, the junction kept 12 bases outside the gene matches. The CDR3 is 17 residues long. CDR1 and CDR2 from the germline V gene are LNHNV and YYDKDF (reference sequence). CDR3 DNA: TGTGCCACCAGCAGAGTCGGTTCGAGCGGGAGAGTAAATGAGCAGTTCTTC. Its translation is CATSRVGSSGRVNEQFF.

The chain links TRBV29-1 to TRBJ1-1; TRBD1 is a possible D gene (5 bases). Deletions cut 4 bases from V and 1 base from J, with 10 bases between. This CDR3 has 13 amino acids. Germline lookup yields CDR1 SQVTM and CDR2 ANQGSEA. The CDR3 DNA is TGCAGCGTTGTGGGGGGTGCGAACACTGAAGCTTTCTTT. Protein product: CSVVGGANTEAFF.

This rearrangement joins TRBV24-1 to TRBJ1-1; perhaps TRBD1 as D (6 bases). Germline CDR1 KGHDR, CDR2 SFDVKD. Between the trimmed V and J ends, which lost 3 bases and 6 bases, there was a span of 10 bases. The CDR3 spans 13 residues. The CDR3 here is CATSDTGTPEAFF. The CDR3 nucleotides read TGTGCCACCAGTGATACCGGGACACCTGAAGCTTTCTTT.

The chain recombines TRBV4-2 with TRBJ2-4, with D maybe TRBD1 (5 bases). CDR1 is LGHNA and CDR2 is YNFKEQ in the germline V gene. The length of the CDR3 is 17 residues. V gave up 4 bases and J gave up 2 bases, with 18 bases separating them. The CDR3 protein is CASSPPWTPPPKNIQYF. The CDR3 bases are TGTGCCAGCAGCCCCCCCTGGACACCCCCTCCCAAAAACATTCAGTACTTC.

This clonotype was picked up a small number of times. V usage is TRBV20-1 and J usage is TRBJ1-3; D call uncertain. CDR3 size: 12 residues. The germline V gene has CDR1 DFQATT and CDR2 SNEGSKA (reference sequence). Trimming removed 5 bases at V and 3 bases at J, with 8 bases between. The CDR3 here is CSAPYSGNTIYF. The CDR3 nucleotides are TGCAGTGCTCCCTACAGTGGAAACACCATATATTTT.

This clonotype was recorded a few times. This rearrangement joins TRBV24-1 to TRBJ1-2; D is undetermined. Trimming pared 9 bases from V and 4 bases from J, leaving 11 bases between. The CDR3 runs to 12 residues. Germline V gives CDR1 KGHDR, CDR2 SFDVKD. CDR3 DNA sequence: TGTGCCACCCCTGGTTTCACCTATGGCTACACCTTC. It yields the protein CATPGFTYGYTF.

V gene TRBV7-6 combines with J gene TRBJ2-2; D perhaps matches TRBD2 (6 bases). The CDR3 contains 16 residues. V was pared by 1 base and J by 5 bases, with 14 bases between. Germline loops: CDR1 SGHVS, CDR2 FNYEAQ. CDR3 in DNA: TGTGCCAGCAGCTTAGTTGGAGGGACTGGGACCGGGGAGCTGTTTTTT. Protein sequence: CASSLVGGTGTGELFF.

There are a few counts of this clonotype. V usage is TRBV20-1 and J usage is TRBJ1-1; maybe TRBD1 (6 bases). In germline, CDR1 is DFQATT, CDR2 SNEGSKA (reference sequence). This CDR3 spans 14 amino acids. Trimming removed 5 bases from V and 6 bases from J, with 19 bases in between. CDR3 sequence: CSAEGGVKWSEAFF. DNA for the CDR3: TGCAGTGCTGAGGGGGGGGTGAAATGGTCTGAAGCTTTCTTT.

This clonotype showed up many times. The rearrangement uses TRBV3-1 and TRBJ2-1; 9 bases agree with TRBD2. V was clipped by 6 bases and J by 3 bases; unmatched bases: 6. CDR3 length: 15 residues. Per the germline V gene, CDR1 is LGHDT and CDR2 is YNNKEL (reference sequence). CDR3 nucleotide sequence: TGTGCCAGCAGGAGAAATAGCGGGGGCTACAATGAGCAGTTCTTC. Residues: CASRRNSGGYNEQFF.

In this sample, this clonotype turned up a few times. V is TRBV11-3 and J is TRBJ2-3, with 12 nucleotides matching TRBD2. The germline V gene encodes CDR1 SGHNT and CDR2 YENEEA. The CDR3 runs 18 residues. The V and J ends lost 5 bases and 0 bases, in that order; junction bases with no gene match: 9. Here the CDR3 DNA reads TGTGCCAGCAGCCCGATTACTAGCGGGAGGACTAGCACAGATACGCAGTATTTT. Amino acids: CASSPITSGRTSTDTQYF.

The V call is TRBV20-1, the J call TRBJ1-3, with no clear D. Between the trimmed V and J ends, which lost 5 bases and 0 bases, there was a span of 11 bases. This CDR3 is 14 amino acids long. Germline loops: CDR1 DFQATT, CDR2 SNEGSKA (reference sequence). CDR3 region: CSAPRPGSGNTIYF. CDR3 nucleotides: TGCAGTGCTCCGAGACCGGGCTCTGGAAACACCATATATTTT.

Only a few counts were recorded for this clonotype. The rearrangement links TRBV12-3 or TRBV12-4 to TRBJ2-2; 8 positions agree with TRBD1. This CDR3 contains 15 residues. The V gene end was trimmed by 6 bases and the J gene end by 1 base; junction bases not matched to a gene: 4. Here the CDR3 DNA reads TGTGCCAGCAGGAGAGGACAGGGGAACACCGGGGAGCTGTTTTTT. Translating it yields CASRRGQGNTGELFF.

This clonotype has more than one count but fewer than ten. CDR3 residues: CASSLALADHEQYF. CDR3 bases: TGCGCCAGCAGCTTGGCACTAGCGGACCACGAGCAGTACTTC. This sequence joins TRBV5-1 and TRBJ2-7; 8 bases are a match to TRBD2. Germline values: CDR1 SGHRS, CDR2 YFSETQ. The CDR3 runs to 14 residues. V shed 0 bases, J shed 5 bases, and the junction held 4 bases outside the gene matches.

CDR3 in DNA: TGTGCCACCAGTCGAGGGGACACGTACCAAGAGACCCAGTACTTC. This gives the protein CATSRGDTYQETQYF. The chain joins TRBV24-1 to TRBJ2-5; maybe TRBD1 (6 bases). The CDR3 totals 15 residues. The V end lost 6 bases, the J end lost 0 bases, and 13 bases lay between the germline ends. Germline V gene lookup returns CDR1 KGHDR and CDR2 SFDVKD.